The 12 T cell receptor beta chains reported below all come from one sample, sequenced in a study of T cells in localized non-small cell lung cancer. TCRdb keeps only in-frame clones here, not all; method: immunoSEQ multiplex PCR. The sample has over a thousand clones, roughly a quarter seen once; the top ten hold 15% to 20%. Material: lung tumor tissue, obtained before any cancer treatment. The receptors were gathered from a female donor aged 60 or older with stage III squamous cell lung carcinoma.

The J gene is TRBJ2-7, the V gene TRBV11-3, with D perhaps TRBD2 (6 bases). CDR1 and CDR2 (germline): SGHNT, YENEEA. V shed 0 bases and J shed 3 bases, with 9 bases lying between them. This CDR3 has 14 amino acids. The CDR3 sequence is CASSLDGGIYEQYF. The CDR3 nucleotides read TGTGCCAGCAGCTTAGATGGGGGGATCTACGAGCAGTACTTC.

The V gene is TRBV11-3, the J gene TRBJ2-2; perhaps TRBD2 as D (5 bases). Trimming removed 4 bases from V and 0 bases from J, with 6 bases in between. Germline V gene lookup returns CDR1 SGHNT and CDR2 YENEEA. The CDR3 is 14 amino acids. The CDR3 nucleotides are TGTGCCAGCAGCTCGACTACGAACACCGGGGAGCTGTTTTTT. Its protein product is CASSSTTNTGELFF. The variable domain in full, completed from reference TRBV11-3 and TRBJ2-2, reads EAGVVQSPRYKIIEKKQPVAFWCNPISGHNTLYWYLQNLGQGPELLIRYENEEAVDDSQLPKDRFSAERLKGVDSTLKIQPAELGDSAVYLCASSSTTNTGELFFGEGSRLTVL.

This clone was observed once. The CDR3 DNA follows: TGCGCCAGCAGCTACAAGACTAGCGGGGAAACAGATACGCAGTATTTT. Translated: CASSYKTSGETDTQYF. The V gene is TRBV5-1, the J gene TRBJ2-3; 11 bases line up with TRBD2. Trimming cost V 3 bases and J 3 bases; bases outside gene matches: 6. Germline CDR1 SGHRS, CDR2 YFSETQ. CDR3 length equals 16 residues. The variable domain in full, completed from reference TRBV5-1 and TRBJ2-3, reads KAGVTQTPRYLIKTRGQQVTLSCSPISGHRSVSWYQQTPGQGLQFLFEYFSETQRNKGNFPGRFSGRQFSNSRSEMNVSTLELGDSALYLCASSYKTSGETDTQYFGPGTRLTVL.

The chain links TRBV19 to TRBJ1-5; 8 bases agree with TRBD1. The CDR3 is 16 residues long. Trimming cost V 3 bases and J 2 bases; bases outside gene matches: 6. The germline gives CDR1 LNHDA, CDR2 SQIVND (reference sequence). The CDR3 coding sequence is TGTGCCAGTAGTATTTCCGGACAGGGAGGCAATCAGCCCCAGCATTTT. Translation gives CASSISGQGGNQPQHF.

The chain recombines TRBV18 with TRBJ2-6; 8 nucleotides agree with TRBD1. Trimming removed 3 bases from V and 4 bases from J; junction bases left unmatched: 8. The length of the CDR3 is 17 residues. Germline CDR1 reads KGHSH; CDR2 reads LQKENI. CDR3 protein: CASSPGTGRAGANVLTF. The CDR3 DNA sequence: TGTGCCAGCTCACCCGGGACAGGAAGGGCCGGGGCCAACGTCCTGACTTTC.

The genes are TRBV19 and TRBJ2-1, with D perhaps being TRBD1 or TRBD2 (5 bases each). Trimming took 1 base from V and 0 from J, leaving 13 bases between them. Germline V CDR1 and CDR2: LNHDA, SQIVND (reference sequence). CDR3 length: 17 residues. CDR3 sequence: CASSIVRGGGSYNEQFF. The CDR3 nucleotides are TGTGCCAGTAGTATAGTTCGGGGCGGAGGCTCCTACAATGAGCAGTTCTTC.

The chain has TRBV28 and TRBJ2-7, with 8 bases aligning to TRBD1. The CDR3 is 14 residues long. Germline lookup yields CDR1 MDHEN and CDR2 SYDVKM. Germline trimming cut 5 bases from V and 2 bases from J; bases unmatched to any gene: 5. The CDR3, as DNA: TGTGCCAGCAGTCCGGCGGGACAGGCCTACGAGCAGTACTTC. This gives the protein CASSPAGQAYEQYF.

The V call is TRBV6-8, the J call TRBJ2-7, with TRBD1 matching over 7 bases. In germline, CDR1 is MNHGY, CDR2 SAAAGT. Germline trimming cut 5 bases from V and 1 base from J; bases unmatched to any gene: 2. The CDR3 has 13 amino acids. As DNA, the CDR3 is TGTGCCAGCAGTGGACAGGTTTCCTACGAGCAGTACTTC. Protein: CASSGQVSYEQYF.

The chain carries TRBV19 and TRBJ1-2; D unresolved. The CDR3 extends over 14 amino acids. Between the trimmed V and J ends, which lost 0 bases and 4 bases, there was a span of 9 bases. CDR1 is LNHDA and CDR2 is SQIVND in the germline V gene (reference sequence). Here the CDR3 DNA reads TGTGCCAGTAGTATAGAACCGGTTAGCTATGGCTACACCTTC. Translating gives CASSIEPVSYGYTF.

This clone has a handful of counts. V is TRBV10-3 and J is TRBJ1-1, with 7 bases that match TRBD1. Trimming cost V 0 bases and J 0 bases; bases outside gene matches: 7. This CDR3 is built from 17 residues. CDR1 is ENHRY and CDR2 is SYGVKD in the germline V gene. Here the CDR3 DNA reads TGTGCCATCAGTGAGTCGACGAGGGGGCCCATGAACACTGAAGCTTTCTTT. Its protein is CAISESTRGPMNTEAFF.

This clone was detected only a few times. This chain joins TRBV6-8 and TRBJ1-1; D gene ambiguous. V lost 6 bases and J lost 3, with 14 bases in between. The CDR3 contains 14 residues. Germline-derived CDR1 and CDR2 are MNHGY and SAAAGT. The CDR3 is CASRGSREDTEAFF. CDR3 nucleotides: TGTGCCAGCAGGGGGAGTCGGGAAGACACTGAAGCTTTCTTT.

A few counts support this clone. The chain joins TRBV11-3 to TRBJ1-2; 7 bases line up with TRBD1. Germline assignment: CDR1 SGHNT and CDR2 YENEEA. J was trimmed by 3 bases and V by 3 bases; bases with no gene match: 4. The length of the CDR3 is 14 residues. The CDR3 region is CASSLSGTDYGYTF. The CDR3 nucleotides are TGTGCCAGCAGCTTGTCCGGGACAGACTATGGCTACACCTTC.